This T cell receptor (beta chain) comes out of a study of cytomegalovirus exposure and HLA in healthy donors. Study-wide results and caveats: The study designated about 160 TCR beta chains cytomegalovirus-associated.

The repertoire was sequenced with immunoSEQ multiplex PCR; TCRdb's copy has only in-frame clones and lacks some. The table has 89,000 or so clones, 90% to 95% seen once. Trimming left V 6 bases short and J 4 bases short, with 6 bases between. The CDR3 totals 11 residues. CDR1 is SQVTM and CDR2 is ANQGSEA in the germline V gene. A note on this clone: Its matching antigen is unknown.

The sequence was obtained from a woman between 25 and 40 years old in good health and CMV-seropositive. The chain recombines TRBV29-1 with TRBJ2-2; D call uncertain. Sequenced input: PBMCs. The CDR3 loop reads CSVSSTGELFF. CDR3 DNA: TGCAGCGTGTCGAGCACCGGGGAGCTGTTTTTT.